These 30 T cell receptor beta chains originate from one sample sequenced in a study of CD8 T cells in ankylosing spondylitis. MiXCR was run by TCRdb on the 5' RACE reads, yielding one entry per CDR3 protein. Counted here are fewer than 35,000 distinct CDR3 sequences, about 14% occurring once; the ten biggest clones make up 35% to 45%. Sequenced sample: blood. The receptor source for this set is a male donor with ankylosing spondylitis or in good health (not recorded which).

The chain links TRBV7-9 to TRBJ2-4, with D tentatively TRBD1 or TRBD2 (5 bases each). V gave up 4 bases and J gave up 3 bases, with 19 bases separating them. CDR3 length equals 17 residues. Germline values: CDR1 SEHNR, CDR2 FQNEAQ (reference sequence). Written as DNA, the CDR3 is TGTGCCAGCAGCTCCGGACCCAAAACGAGGGGCAAAAACATTCAGTACTTC. Amino acid sequence: CASSSGPKTRGKNIQYF.

This clonotype has a count of ten or more. V is TRBV24-1 and J is TRBJ2-3, with D uncertain. Germline V lookup: CDR1 KGHDR, CDR2 SFDVKD. The CDR3 sequence is 14 residues long. Trimming removed 3 bases at V and 0 bases at J, with 6 bases between. CDR3 DNA sequence: TGTGCCACCAGTGATCATTCTAGCACAGATACGCAGTATTTT. This codes for CATSDHSSTDTQYF.

The chain uses TRBV4-3 and TRBJ1-1, with a tentative D call TRBD1 (5 bases). Trimming took off 8 bases at V and 4 bases at J, with 14 bases between the two ends. CDR3 size: 13 residues. Germline V gene data show CDR1 as LGHNA and CDR2 as YSLEER. The CDR3 protein is CASSLGGVTEAFF. CDR3 nucleotide sequence: TGCGCCAGCTCCCTTGGAGGGGTCACTGAAGCTTTCTTT.

The V call is TRBV7-8, the J call TRBJ2-1; D might be TRBD1 or TRBD2, each matching 5 bases. CDR3 length equals 15 residues. V lost 3 bases and J lost 6, with 15 bases in between. Looked up from germline, CDR1 is SGHVS and CDR2 is FQNEAQ. CDR3 sequence (DNA): TGTGCCAGCAGCTTTAACAGAGGGGCTGGCAATGAGCAGTTCTTC. Protein product: CASSFNRGAGNEQFF. The variable domain in full, completed from reference TRBV7-8 and TRBJ2-1, reads GAGVSQSPRYKVAKRGQDVALRCDPISGHVSLFWYQQALGQGPEFLTYFQNEAQLDKSGLPSDRFFAERPEGSVSTLKIQRTQQEDSAVYLCASSFNRGAGNEQFFGPGTRLTVL.

This clonotype was observed a few times. The chain has TRBV6-5 and TRBJ2-2; D unresolved. From germline, CDR1 is MNHEY and CDR2 SVGAGI. V gave up 6 bases and J gave up 0 bases, with 14 bases separating them. The CDR3 contains 16 residues. The CDR3 reads CASRQVRITNTGELFF. In nucleotides, the CDR3 is TGTGCCAGCAGGCAAGTGCGGATCACGAACACCGGGGAGCTGTTTTTT.

The rearrangement joins TRBV7-3 to TRBJ2-1; 16 bases agree with TRBD2. This CDR3 contains 17 residues. Losses at the gene ends were 5 bases for V and 7 bases for J; bases not matched to a gene: 8. The germline gives CDR1 SGHTA, CDR2 FQGTGA. CDR3 sequence: CASSPGTSGRARNEQFF. CDR3 in DNA: TGTGCCAGCAGCCCTGGGACTAGCGGGAGGGCCCGAAATGAGCAGTTCTTC.

This clonotype was counted a few times. V is TRBV7-3 and J is TRBJ2-3; D may be TRBD2 (6 bases). V shed 5 bases and J shed 4 bases, with 10 bases lying between them. Germline V gene sequence: CDR1 SGHTA, CDR2 FQGTGA. This CDR3 comprises 13 residues. In DNA form, the CDR3 reads TGTGCCAGCAGCCGGGACTCATCAGATACGCAGTATTTT. Its translation is CASSRDSSDTQYF.

Here the CDR3 reads CASSLAGVENEQFF. The CDR3 DNA sequence: TGTGCCAGCAGTTTAGCGGGAGTTGAGAATGAGCAGTTCTTC. This chain joins TRBV28 and TRBJ2-1, with 7 bases aligning to TRBD2. With 2 bases clipped from V and 7 bases from J, the junction kept 5 bases outside the gene matches. There are 14 residues in the CDR3. CDR1 and CDR2 from the germline V gene are MDHEN and SYDVKM.

This clonotype has just a few counts. V gene TRBV29-1 combines with J gene TRBJ2-3; D is perhaps TRBD2 (6 bases). The CDR3 loop spans 10 amino acids. The V and J ends lost 4 bases and 9 bases respectively, with 8 bases between them. Germline CDR1 SQVTM, CDR2 ANQGSEA. CDR3: CSVVSGTQYF. Here the CDR3 DNA reads TGCAGCGTTGTTAGCGGCACGCAGTATTTT.

This clonotype has at least ten counts. The J gene is TRBJ2-1, the V gene TRBV20-1; the match to TRBD2 covers 11 bases. There are 15 residues in the CDR3. Germline CDR1 is DFQATT and CDR2 is SNEGSKA (reference sequence). Germline trimming cut 6 bases from V and 9 bases from J; bases unmatched to any gene: 13. The CDR3 is CSAPAVAGGPGEQFF. Written as DNA, the CDR3 is TGCAGTGCACCCGCGGTAGCGGGGGGGCCGGGTGAGCAGTTCTTC.

V usage is TRBV6-2 or TRBV6-3 and J usage is TRBJ2-1; 9 bases line up with TRBD2. The junction had 11 bases not matched to a gene; V was cut back by 5 bases and J by 3 bases. Germline V CDR1 and CDR2: MNHEY, SVGEGT. CDR3 length: 17 amino acids. CDR3 region: CASSTSMTSGNYNEQFF. The CDR3 nucleotides read TGTGCCAGCAGTACCAGCATGACTAGCGGAAACTACAATGAGCAGTTCTTC.

Of note for this clonotype: Germline and junction disagree at one end, which may indicate a read error. The chain combines TRBV25-1 with TRBJ1-1; D uncertain. Germline lookup yields CDR1 MGHDK and CDR2 SYGVNS. This CDR3 region has 11 residues. CDR3: CASRVTTKAFF. The CDR3 DNA reads TGTGCCAGCAGAGTTACCACTAAAGCTTTCTTT.

J is TRBJ2-2 and V is TRBV3-1; tentatively, D is TRBD2 (5 bases). CDR1 and CDR2 from the germline V gene are LGHDT and YNNKEL (reference sequence). The CDR3 totals 15 residues. Trimming pared 4 bases from V and 1 base from J, leaving 10 bases between. CDR3: CASSPASGNTGELFF. The CDR3 region has the DNA TGTGCCAGCAGCCCAGCGAGCGGGAACACCGGGGAGCTGTTTTTT.

The sample holds a few counts of this clonotype. The chain has TRBV29-1 and TRBJ1-1, with 7 bases fitting TRBD1. Germline V lookup: CDR1 SQVTM, CDR2 ANQGSEA. J was trimmed by 0 bases and V by 5 bases; bases with no gene match: 6. This CDR3 is 14 amino acids long. CDR3: CSVTGVRMNTEAFF. In nucleotides, the CDR3 is TGCAGCGTTACAGGGGTCAGAATGAACACTGAAGCTTTCTTT.

J is TRBJ2-2 and V is TRBV2; TRBD2 matches 7 bases. Germline CDR1 SNHLY, CDR2 FYNNEI. Trimming removed 6 bases from V and 6 bases from J; junction bases left unmatched: 7. CDR3 length equals 14 residues. The CDR3 DNA sequence: TGTGCCAGCAGGGGACTTAGCGGGCCCGGGGAGCTGTTTTTT. Its translation is CASRGLSGPGELFF.

J is TRBJ2-1 and V is TRBV7-2; tentative D call: TRBD2 (6 bases). V was trimmed by 5 bases and J by 10 bases, leaving 21 bases between them. The CDR3 sequence is 15 residues long. In germline, CDR1 is SGHTA, CDR2 FQGNSA. In DNA form, the CDR3 reads TGTGCCAGCAGCCCCGGGGGAGGCGGGCTCAAAGAGCAGTTCTTC. Encoded protein: CASSPGGGGLKEQFF.

The chain couples TRBV20-1 to TRBJ2-5, with D tentatively TRBD1 or TRBD2 (6 bases each). V was pared by 6 bases and J by 0 bases, with 14 bases between. Per germline, CDR1 DFQATT and CDR2 SNEGSKA (reference sequence). The CDR3 is 14 residues long. The CDR3 here is CSAGGGGNQETQYF. CDR3 sequence (DNA): TGCAGTGCAGGGGGAGGCGGGAACCAAGAGACCCAGTACTTC.

This chain links TRBV11-2 with TRBJ2-7; unclear D gene. V was trimmed by 3 bases and J by 2 bases, leaving 5 bases between them. Germline CDR1 and CDR2: SGHAT and FQNNGV. The CDR3 is made up of 12 amino acids. The CDR3 DNA sequence: TGTGCCAGCAGCTTCAATACCTACGAGCAGTACGTC. Encoded protein: CASSFNTYEQYV.

The sample holds a few counts of this clonotype. The V and J genes are TRBV7-2 and TRBJ2-5; possibly TRBD1 or TRBD2 for D (6 bases each). V dropped 0 bases and J dropped 4 bases, with 12 bases sitting between them. Germline CDR1 reads SGHTA; CDR2 reads FQGNSA. The length of the CDR3 is 15 residues. This chain's CDR3 is CASSLAGGARETQYF. The CDR3 DNA follows: TGTGCCAGCAGCTTAGCGGGGGGCGCCCGAGAGACCCAGTACTTC. The entire variable domain, with the rest obtained from reference TRBV7-2 and TRBJ2-5, is as follows: GAGVSQSPSNKVTEKGKDVELRCDPISGHTALYWYRQSLGQGLEFLIYFQGNSAPDKSGLPSDRFSAERTGGSVSTLTIQRTQQEDSAVYLCASSLAGGARETQYFGPGTRLLVL.

The sample holds a few counts of this clonotype. The genes are TRBV19 and TRBJ2-2, with a possible D match to TRBD1 (6 bases). The CDR3 covers 13 residues. Germline assignment: CDR1 LNHDA and CDR2 SQIVND (reference sequence). V was clipped by 5 bases and J by 7 bases, with 11 bases between them. The CDR3 sequence: CASSQGNHGELFF. CDR3 nucleotides: TGTGCCAGTAGTCAGGGGAACCACGGGGAGCTGTTTTTT.

The chain has TRBV12-3 or TRBV12-4 and TRBJ1-5; 7 bases are a match to TRBD1. The CDR3 consists of 13 residues. The V and J ends lost 6 bases and 8 bases, in that order; junction bases with no gene match: 7. The CDR3 spells CASSPTGNEPQHF. The CDR3 nucleotides read TGTGCCAGCAGCCCGACAGGGAATGAGCCCCAGCATTTT.

The chain carries TRBV27 and TRBJ2-2; D ambiguous. V was pared by 0 bases and J by 6 bases, with 11 bases between. The CDR3 has 15 residues. Germline assignment: CDR1 MNHEY and CDR2 SMNVEV (reference sequence). The CDR3 coding sequence is TGTGCCAGCAGTTTATCGGCCATTATAGCCGGGGAGCTGTTTTTT. Its protein is CASSLSAIIAGELFF.

This clonotype was recorded once. The V and J genes are TRBV29-1 and TRBJ2-2; D is undetermined. The CDR3 contains 11 residues. Deletions cut 4 bases from V and 4 bases from J, with 4 bases between. The germline gives CDR1 SQVTM, CDR2 ANQGSEA. CDR3 amino acids: CSVGATGELFF. The CDR3 DNA sequence: TGCAGCGTTGGAGCCACCGGGGAGCTGTTTTTT.

The rearrangement links TRBV15 to TRBJ2-4; TRBD2 might be the D (5 bases). Deletions cut 4 bases from V and 4 bases from J, with 11 bases between. The germline V gene encodes CDR1 LNHNV and CDR2 YYDKDF (reference sequence). The CDR3 spans 14 residues. CDR3 in amino acids: CATSTPRGKNIQYF. CDR3 DNA sequence: TGTGCCACCAGCACCCCACGGGGTAAAAACATTCAGTACTTC.

This clonotype has at least ten counts. The gene calls are TRBV20-1 and TRBJ1-2; 10 bases agree with TRBD1. Germline V gives CDR1 DFQATT, CDR2 SNEGSKA (reference sequence). V dropped 5 bases and J dropped 6; count of bases not matched to a gene: 12. CDR3 length: 15 amino acids. The CDR3 nucleotides read TGCAGTGCTCCCGGGACAGGGGCACCGGGGGATGGCTACACCTTC. It translates to CSAPGTGAPGDGYTF.

This clonotype was found many times. The chain is built from TRBV7-2 and TRBJ2-2; TRBD1 agrees at 9 bases. The V gene end was trimmed by 3 bases and the J gene end by 6 bases; junction bases not matched to a gene: 8. CDR1 and CDR2 from the germline V gene are SGHTA and FQGNSA. This CDR3 has 16 amino acids. CDR3 DNA: TGTGCCAGCAGCTTCTACGCCGGGACAGGGCCCGGGGAGCTGTTTTTT. It translates to CASSFYAGTGPGELFF.

Here the CDR3 reads CASTLLARGHNTGELFF. The CDR3 region has the DNA TGTGCCAGCACCCTATTGGCCAGGGGACATAACACCGGGGAGCTGTTTTTT. V gene TRBV27 combines with J gene TRBJ2-2; possibly TRBD1 for D (6 bases). Germline V gives CDR1 MNHEY, CDR2 SMNVEV (reference sequence). V lost 7 bases and J lost 2, with 20 bases in between. CDR3 length: 17 residues.

The chain uses TRBV2 and TRBJ1-1; D is uncertain. Germline CDR1 is SNHLY and CDR2 is FYNNEI. The ends were cut back, 3 bases at V and 0 bases at J, with 14 bases in the middle. The CDR3 loop spans 16 amino acids. CDR3 nucleotides: TGTGCCAGCAGTGAGTCGAAGGAATTTATGAACACTGAAGCTTTCTTT. It is translated as CASSESKEFMNTEAFF.

The chain carries TRBV9 and TRBJ1-1; 7 positions match TRBD1. The V and J ends lost 3 bases and 6 bases, in that order; junction bases with no gene match: 11. Per the germline V gene, CDR1 is SGDLS and CDR2 is YYNGEE. The CDR3 is 15 amino acids. DNA for the CDR3: TGTGCCAGCAGCGGATGGGACAGTGAAAGTCCTGAAGCTTTCTTT. Protein product: CASSGWDSESPEAFF.

This clonotype was seen repeatedly, ten times or more. The genes are TRBV4-3 and TRBJ2-3, with unresolved D. V dropped 0 bases and J dropped 7 bases, with 8 bases sitting between them. CDR3 size: 13 residues. Germline V gene lookup returns CDR1 LGHNA and CDR2 YSLEER. The CDR3 DNA reads as TGCGCCAGCAGCCAAGATTTCCGGAATACGCAGTATTTT. Protein sequence: CASSQDFRNTQYF.